Sequencing of this T cell receptor beta chain was carried out in a study of CD8+ T cells in alopecia areata. Researchers took lesional scalp punch biopsies and peripheral blood from people who were alopecia areata patients. PBMCs were stained for CD3, CD4 and CD8, and CD4+ and CD8+ T cells were sorted. Sequencing relied on a cDNA template that was reverse transcribed from extracted RNA. Method: immunoSEQ multiplex PCR; TCRdb's copy keeps in-frame clones and lacks some. The sample holds 50,000 to 70,000 clones; 44% are singletons and the top ten take roughly half. This clone came up many times. The TCR sequence derives from a human donor with alopecia areata. Sequencing input: NKG2D-low CD8+ T cells sorted from blood.

The CDR3 DNA sequence: TGCGCCAGCAGCCAAGATGTGGGGGAAGAGACCCAGTACTTC. Encoded protein: CASSQDVGEETQYF. The chain couples TRBV4-3 to TRBJ2-5; either TRBD1 or TRBD2 may supply D (5 bases each). Per germline, CDR1 LGHNA and CDR2 YSLEER. This CDR3 has 14 amino acids. V lost 0 bases, J lost 3 bases, and 8 bases lay in between.